The clone carrying this T cell receptor (beta chain) was detected only once. Its antigen is undetermined. Each donor's status was that of a healthy bone marrow donor. The CDR3 consists of 13 residues. V lost 8 bases, J lost 4 bases, and 14 bases lay in between. Germline CDR1 and CDR2: SGDLS and YYNGEE. The primer mix had 60 Vbeta and 13 Jbeta primers. This table comes from immunoSEQ multiplex PCR, and its TCRdb copy is limited to in-frame clones, with some not included. Of approximately 100,000 clones listed, more than 65% are singletons. The data are from a study of cytomegalovirus exposure and HLA in healthy donors. General study results and limits: Earlier analysis found most TCR beta V segments productive about 87% or about 30% of the time.

The TCR was taken from a woman younger than 35 in good health and CMV-seropositive. The J gene is TRBJ2-3, the V gene TRBV9; perhaps TRBD2 as D (5 bases). Input material: PBMCs. The CDR3 DNA sequence: TGTGCCAGTCAACCAATTAGCGCAGATACGCAGTATTTT. This translates into CASQPISADTQYF.